The source of this T cell receptor (beta chain) is a study of cytomegalovirus exposure and HLA in healthy donors. Study-wide findings and caveats: Accurate prediction of HLA-A and HLA-B alleles (for most subjects) was reportedly achieved from TCR beta sequences. Some highly shared sequence variants likely arose as a pipeline artifact. Reportedly, diagnosis of cytomegalovirus status by the classifier showed high specificity and sensitivity. One later analysis reportedly identified an Asian-associated ancestry cluster that showed fewer N-insertions than the roughly 670-donor mean.

With 60 Vbeta and 13 Jbeta primers, the PCR was carried out. The table came from immunoSEQ multiplex PCR; TCRdb's copy has only in-frame clones and leaves some out. Of 120,000 to 150,000 clones listed, approximately 9% are singletons. Of note for this clone: Its specificity is unknown.

The sequenced material came from PBMCs. The sequence was obtained from a male donor in good health and CMV-seronegative.

The CDR3 loop is CASRGGSAQPQHF. DNA of the CDR3: TGTGCCAGCAGGGGGGGAAGCGCTCAGCCCCAGCATTTT. The rearrangement joins TRBV6-5 to TRBJ1-5; tentative D call: TRBD1 (5 bases). The CDR3 is 13 residues long. V was shortened by 6 bases and J by 6 bases, with 12 bases between the two germline ends. Germline CDR1 is MNHEY and CDR2 is SVGAGI.